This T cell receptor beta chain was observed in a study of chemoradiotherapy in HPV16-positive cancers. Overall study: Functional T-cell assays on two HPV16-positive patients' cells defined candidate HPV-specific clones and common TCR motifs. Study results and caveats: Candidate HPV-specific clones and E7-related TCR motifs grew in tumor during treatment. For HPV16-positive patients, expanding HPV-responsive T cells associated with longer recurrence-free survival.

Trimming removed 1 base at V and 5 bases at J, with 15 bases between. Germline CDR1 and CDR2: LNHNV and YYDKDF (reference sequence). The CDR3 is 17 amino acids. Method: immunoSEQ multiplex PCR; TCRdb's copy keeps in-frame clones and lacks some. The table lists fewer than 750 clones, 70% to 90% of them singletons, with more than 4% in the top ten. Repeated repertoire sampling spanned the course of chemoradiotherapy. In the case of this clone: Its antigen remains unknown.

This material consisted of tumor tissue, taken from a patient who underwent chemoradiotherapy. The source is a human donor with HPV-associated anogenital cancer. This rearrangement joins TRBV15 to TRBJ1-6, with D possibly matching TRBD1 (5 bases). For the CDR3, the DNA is TGTGCCACCAGCAGAGGGTCAGGGTGGAGGAATAATTCACCCCTCCACTTT. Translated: CATSRGSGWRNNSPLHF.